This is a list of T cell receptor beta chains from one sample in a study of T cell clones after liver transplantation. Some clones are missing from TCRdb's copy, which holds only in-frame ones; the method was immunoSEQ multiplex PCR. This sample has roughly 65,000 clones, with about 92% found just once. Sample: CD4+ T cells from blood, taken less than 28 months after liver transplant. The source of these receptors is a human patient who received a liver transplant. Some of the T cells may derive from the graft donor. The CDR3 runs from the conserved cysteine through the conserved F or W. D genes are given only for firm matches. Not every row has a clone size; where given, it reads once, few, many or a size class.

v_call: TRBV5-4
j_call: TRBJ1-1
cdr3_length: 12
d_call: -
clone_size: -
cdr3_aa: CASSLPTTEAFF
cdr3_nt: TGTGCCAGCAGCCTTCCCACCACTGAAGCTTTCTTT

v_call: TRBV5-4
j_call: TRBJ1-2
cdr3_length: 16
d_call: -
clone_size: -
cdr3_aa: CASSLAQQGVDYGYTF
cdr3_nt: TGTGCCAGCAGCTTGGCCCAACAGGGCGTTGACTATGGCTACACCTTC

v_call: TRBV9
j_call: TRBJ2-2
cdr3_length: 15
d_call: -
clone_size: -
cdr3_aa: CASSVASSNTGELFF
cdr3_nt: TGTGCCAGCAGCGTAGCATCGTCAAACACCGGGGAGCTGTTTTTT

v_call: TRBV25-1
j_call: TRBJ2-3
cdr3_length: 16
d_call: TRBD2
clone_size: once
cdr3_aa: CASSETAGGYTDTQYF
cdr3_nt: TGTGCCAGCAGTGAAACCGCGGGAGGGTACACAGATACGCAGTATTTT

v_call: TRBV11-2
j_call: TRBJ2-7
cdr3_length: 13
d_call: -
clone_size: -
cdr3_aa: CASRGFGVGEQYF
cdr3_nt: TGTGCCAGCAGGGGATTCGGGGTAGGCGAGCAGTACTTC

v_call: TRBV28
j_call: TRBJ2-2
cdr3_length: 12
d_call: -
clone_size: -
cdr3_aa: CASSLLTGELFF
cdr3_nt: TGTGCCAGCAGTTTACTGACCGGGGAGCTGTTTTTT

v_call: TRBV5-1
j_call: TRBJ2-3
cdr3_length: 14
d_call: TRBD1
clone_size: -
cdr3_aa: CASSMTGAADTQYF
cdr3_nt: TGCGCCAGCAGCATGACAGGGGCGGCAGATACGCAGTATTTT

v_call: TRBV5-1
j_call: TRBJ1-1
cdr3_length: 10
d_call: -
clone_size: -
cdr3_aa: CAISGTEAFF
cdr3_nt: TGCGCCATTTCCGGGACAGAAGCTTTCTTT

v_call: TRBV5-8
j_call: TRBJ2-7
cdr3_length: 14
d_call: -
clone_size: -
cdr3_aa: CASSLGPVPLEQYF
cdr3_nt: TGTGCCAGCAGCTTGGGGCCAGTTCCTCTGGAGCAGTACTTC

v_call: TRBV6-6
j_call: TRBJ2-1
cdr3_length: 16
d_call: TRBD2
clone_size: -
cdr3_aa: CASSPPGTSGSNEQFF
cdr3_nt: TGTGCCAGCAGCCCTCCCGGGACTAGCGGGAGCAATGAGCAGTTCTTC

v_call: TRBV7-2
j_call: TRBJ2-3
cdr3_length: 15
d_call: -
clone_size: -
cdr3_aa: CAGGRGNIRTDTQYF
cdr3_nt: TGTGCCGGGGGCCGGGGAAACATTAGGACAGATACGCAGTATTTT

v_call: TRBV9
j_call: TRBJ1-5
cdr3_length: 15
d_call: -
clone_size: -
cdr3_aa: CASSVDAGANQPQHF
cdr3_nt: TGTGCCAGCAGCGTAGATGCAGGGGCTAATCAGCCCCAGCATTTT

v_call: TRBV5-1
j_call: TRBJ2-7
cdr3_length: 18
d_call: TRBD2
clone_size: -
cdr3_aa: CASSLLPASGSPAYEQYF
cdr3_nt: TGCGCCAGCAGCTTGCTCCCTGCTAGCGGGAGTCCTGCCTACGAGCAGTACTTC